This TCR beta chain stems from a study of blood T cell repertoires in COVID-19. Assay: immunoSEQ multiplex PCR; the TCRdb copy retains only in-frame clones and omits some. The sample comprises around 220,000 clones, about 90% of which are singletons, and around 6% rests with the top ten. The CDR3 has 14 residues. Trimming removed 3 bases from V and 0 bases from J, with 6 bases in between. CDR1 MNHEY and CDR2 SVGEGT come from the germline V gene. The sequenced sample was PBMCs or T cells enriched from blood (not recorded which). The sequence derives from a woman younger than 45 with acute COVID-19. The chain couples TRBV6-2 or TRBV6-3 to TRBJ2-1, with TRBD2 as a possible D gene (5 bases). The CDR3 DNA reads TGTGCCAGCAGTTATGGGAGCTCCTACAATGAGCAGTTCTTC. It specifies CASSYGSSYNEQFF.